A single sample gave rise to the 24 T cell receptor beta chains below, sequenced in a study of OX40 agonist ivuxolimab in advanced cancers. Libraries were prepared by immunoSEQ multiplex PCR; TCRdb keeps only in-frame clonotypes and omits some of them. The table shows around 70,000 clones, with 86% occurring only once. The sample here was CD4+ or CD8+ T cells sorted from blood, taken in a trial of the OX40 agonist ivuxolimab. Every receptor here comes from an adult with an advanced solid tumor such as melanoma, head and neck, liver or kidney cancer.

V is TRBV7-2 and J is TRBJ2-1, with 11 bases fitting TRBD2. Trimming at V came to 5 bases and at J to 7 bases, leaving 7 bases not matched to a gene. The CDR3 has 15 amino acids. CDR1 is SGHTA and CDR2 is FQGNSA in the germline V gene. The CDR3 nucleotides read TGTGCCAGCAGCGTAACTAGCGGGGGTACAAATGAGCAGTTCTTC. It specifies CASSVTSGGTNEQFF. The variable domain in full, completed from reference TRBV7-2 and TRBJ2-1, reads GAGVSQSPSNKVTEKGKDVELRCDPISGHTALYWYRQSLGQGLEFLIYFQGNSAPDKSGLPSDRFSAERTGGSVSTLTIQRTQQEDSAVYLCASSVTSGGTNEQFFGPGTRLTVL.

The J gene is TRBJ2-7, the V gene TRBV30; D is uncertain. The V gene lost 2 bases and the J gene lost 5 bases, with 10 bases spanning the gap. CDR3 length: 12 residues. Germline CDR1 GTSNPN, CDR2 SVGIG (reference sequence). The DNA for the CDR3 is TGTGCCTGGAGTATAGGCGGCCACGAGCAGTACTTC. It is translated as CAWSIGGHEQYF. The whole variable domain, remainder taken from reference TRBV30 and TRBJ2-7, is SQTIHQWPATLVQPVGSPLSLECTVEGTSNPNLYWYRQAAGRGLQLLFYSVGIGQISSEVPQNLSASRPQDRQFILSSKKLLLSDSGFYLCAWSIGGHEQYFGPGTRLTVT.

This rearrangement joins TRBV11-2 to TRBJ1-2; D not resolved. CDR1 is SGHAT, CDR2 FQNNGV, per germline. This CDR3 contains 12 residues. V lost 4 bases, J lost 7 bases, and 10 bases lay in between. The CDR3 nucleotides read TGTGCCAGCAGCTGGGCGGGCGTTGGCTACACCTTC. This translates into CASSWAGVGYTF.

V gene TRBV18 combines with J gene TRBJ1-1; D is undetermined. The V gene lost 5 bases and the J gene lost 1 base, with 14 bases spanning the gap. Germline CDR1 and CDR2: KGHSH and LQKENI. The CDR3 spans 15 residues. The CDR3 here is CASSASTVPNTEAFF. DNA of the CDR3: TGTGCCAGCTCAGCAAGCACAGTCCCGAACACTGAAGCTTTCTTT.

This clone appeared a few times. This chain connects TRBV4-2 to TRBJ2-4, with D tentatively TRBD2 (7 bases). V lost 1 base, J lost 0 bases, and 22 bases lay in between. This CDR3 comprises 20 residues. Germline assignment: CDR1 LGHNA and CDR2 YNFKEQ. CDR3 DNA: TGTGCCAGCAGCCAAGTCACCGGGGGGCAGGGCGGGTTAGCCAAAAACATTCAGTACTTC. Its translation: CASSQVTGGQGGLAKNIQYF.

The chain is built from TRBV6-5 and TRBJ2-7; D perhaps matches TRBD2 (5 bases). The germline V and J ends were trimmed by 4 bases and 3 bases, with 10 bases remaining between them. Germline assignment: CDR1 MNHEY and CDR2 SVGAGI. The CDR3 extends over 13 amino acids. The CDR3 DNA sequence: TGTGCCAGCAGTTTAAGAGGGAACTACGAGCAGTACTTC. This sequence encodes CASSLRGNYEQYF.

This clone was seen more than once but under ten times. The rearrangement links TRBV19 to TRBJ2-2; 8 positions match TRBD2. The CDR3 is 14 residues long. The ends lost 5 bases at V and 8 bases at J; junction bases unmatched: 7. Looked up from germline, CDR1 is LNHDA and CDR2 is SQIVND (reference sequence). The CDR3 protein is CASSWSGGRGELFF. CDR3 nucleotide sequence: TGTGCCAGTAGTTGGAGCGGGGGACGGGGGGAGCTGTTTTTT.

J is TRBJ2-6 and V is TRBV6-1; D call uncertain. Germline CDR1 reads MNHNS; CDR2 reads SASEGT. The CDR3 has 14 amino acids. Trimming shortened V by 7 bases and J by 0 bases, and 7 bases separated the two germline ends. CDR3 bases: TGTGCCAGCACCCAATTCTCTGGGGCCAACGTCCTGACTTTC. It is translated as CASTQFSGANVLTF.

The chain recombines TRBV6-5 with TRBJ2-5, with D tentatively TRBD1 (6 bases). V was shortened by 4 bases and J by 5 bases, with 14 bases between the two germline ends. Germline CDR1 is MNHEY and CDR2 is SVGAGI. The CDR3 has 14 residues. The CDR3 DNA reads TGTGCCAGCAGTTTAACCCAGAGGGGGGAGACCCAGTACTTC. This codes for CASSLTQRGETQYF.

This clone was counted a few times. CDR3 bases: TGCGCCAGCAGAGATGACAGGCCGAACACTGAAGCTTTCTTT. This encodes CASRDDRPNTEAFF. The chain couples TRBV10-2 to TRBJ1-1; maybe TRBD1 (6 bases). The CDR3 sequence is 14 residues long. The germline V gene has CDR1 WSHSY and CDR2 SAAADI. Trimming removed 6 bases from V and 1 base from J, with 12 bases in between.

The chain recombines TRBV5-4 with TRBJ2-2, with 7 bases that match TRBD1. The CDR3 is 14 amino acids. Per the germline V gene, CDR1 is SGHNT and CDR2 is YYREEE (reference sequence). V trimming: 5 bases; J trimming: 0 bases; junction bases outside the gene matches: 1. CDR3 amino acids: CASRTGSNTGELFF. CDR3 sequence (DNA): TGTGCCAGCAGGACAGGGTCGAACACCGGGGAGCTGTTTTTT. The full variable domain, in which reference TRBV5-4 and TRBJ2-2 provide the parts outside the CDR3, is ETGVTQSPTHLIKTRGQQVTLRCSSQSGHNTVSWYQQALGQGPQFIFQYYREEENGRGNFPPRFSGLQFPNYSSELNVNALELDDSALYLCASRTGSNTGELFFGEGSRLTVL.

The chain is built from TRBV27 and TRBJ2-5; a weak D match, TRBD2 (5 bases). Trimming cost V 6 bases and J 4 bases, with 9 bases left between them. The CDR3 covers 12 residues. The germline V gene encodes CDR1 MNHEY and CDR2 SMNVEV (reference sequence). CDR3 sequence: CASRDRGETQYF. CDR3 nucleotide sequence: TGTGCCAGCAGAGATCGGGGAGAGACCCAGTACTTC.

The chain combines TRBV11-3 with TRBJ1-6; the D gene is possibly TRBD1 (6 bases). CDR1 and CDR2 (germline): SGHNT, YENEEA. The CDR3 contains 15 residues. V shed 1 base and J shed 9 bases, with 13 bases lying between them. CDR3 protein: CASSLVGGASSPLHF. CDR3 bases: TGTGCCAGCAGCTTAGTCGGGGGGGCAAGTTCACCCCTCCACTTT.

This clone came up a few times. The chain is built from TRBV18 and TRBJ2-7, with TRBD1 as a possible D gene (5 bases). The CDR3 runs to 13 residues. V was cut by 3 bases and J by 4 bases, with 10 bases left in between. In germline, CDR1 is KGHSH, CDR2 LQKENI. CDR3 sequence (DNA): TGTGCCAGCTCACCGGGGCTGGCTTACGAGCAGTACTTC. This sequence encodes CASSPGLAYEQYF.

This clone was counted a few times. The chain combines TRBV6-6 with TRBJ2-3; D tentatively fits TRBD1 or TRBD2 (6 bases each). V lost 7 bases and J 4 bases, leaving 15 bases between the germline ends. This CDR3 spans 14 amino acids. The germline CDR1 and CDR2 sequences are MNHNY and SVGAGI (reference sequence). Written as DNA, the CDR3 is TGTGCCAGCACCCCTGTCGGGGGCGCAGATACGCAGTATTTT. Translated, it gives CASTPVGGADTQYF.

The J gene is TRBJ1-1, the V gene TRBV29-1; D not resolved. Trimming removed 1 base at V and 6 bases at J, with 9 bases between. This CDR3 is 12 amino acids long. Germline V gene lookup returns CDR1 SQVTM and CDR2 ANQGSEA. This CDR3 reads CSVEGEQAEAFF. The CDR3 nucleotides are TGCAGCGTTGAAGGGGAGCAGGCTGAAGCTTTCTTT.

The chain combines TRBV7-9 with TRBJ2-1; D may be TRBD2 (7 bases). The germline V and J ends were trimmed by 5 bases and 1 base, with 15 bases remaining between them. CDR3 length: 16 amino acids. Germline V gives CDR1 SEHNR, CDR2 FQNEAQ (reference sequence). The CDR3 bases are TGTGCCAGCAGCCTAGGGGGGGCGCGGTCCTACAATGAGCAGTTCTTC. It translates to CASSLGGARSYNEQFF.

This clone was counted a single time. The chain links TRBV11-2 to TRBJ2-3, with a weak D call TRBD2 (7 bases). This CDR3 is built from 15 residues. From germline, CDR1 is SGHAT and CDR2 FQNNGV. V was trimmed by 2 bases and J by 4 bases, leaving 13 bases between them. The CDR3 nucleotides are TGTGCCAGCAGCTTATTCCGGGGGGCCTCAGATACGCAGTATTTT. The encoded protein is CASSLFRGASDTQYF.

The V and J genes are TRBV23-1 and TRBJ2-3; D perhaps matches TRBD2 (6 bases). TRBV23-1 is labeled an ORF, and its function is uncertain. V was shortened by 0 bases and J by 0 bases, with 16 bases between the two germline ends. The CDR3 consists of 18 residues. The CDR3 here is CASSQSRGKSSSTDTQYF. The CDR3 region has the DNA TGCGCCAGCAGTCAATCTCGGGGGAAATCCTCTAGCACAGATACGCAGTATTTT.

This clone has only one observation. The CDR3 spells CASSTRSPLGGEAFF. The CDR3 coding sequence is TGTGCCAGCAGCACGCGGTCCCCCTTAGGAGGTGAAGCTTTCTTT. The chain employs TRBV7-2 and TRBJ1-1; D is unclear. CDR3 length: 15 residues. Trimming cost V 5 bases and J 7 bases, with 20 bases left between them. Germline V gene sequence: CDR1 SGHTA, CDR2 FQGNSA.

The chain joins TRBV7-8 to TRBJ1-3, with a tentative D call TRBD1 (5 bases). This CDR3 region has 13 residues. V shed 6 bases and J shed 7 bases, with 13 bases lying between them. Per the germline V gene, CDR1 is SGHVS and CDR2 is FQNEAQ. In DNA form, the CDR3 reads TGTGCCAGCAGTCCATACGGGGGGAACACCATATATTTT. This translates into CASSPYGGNTIYF.

The chain couples TRBV30 to TRBJ1-3; D is undetermined. The CDR3 covers 15 residues. The germline V gene encodes CDR1 GTSNPN and CDR2 SVGIG (reference sequence). The V end was cut by 0 bases, the J end by 0 bases, with 9 bases between. In nucleotides, the CDR3 is TGTGCCTGGAGTGTAACTGGTTCCTCTGGAAACACCATATATTTT. This sequence encodes CAWSVTGSSGNTIYF.

The gene calls are TRBV5-4 and TRBJ2-1; D ambiguous. CDR1 is SGHNT, CDR2 YYREEE, per germline (reference sequence). V lost 0 bases to trimming and J lost 7 bases, with 17 bases between them. The CDR3 runs to 16 residues. The DNA for the CDR3 is TGTGCCAGCAGCTTGGATACGACCCCACGGTGGAATGAGCAGTTCTTC. The encoded protein is CASSLDTTPRWNEQFF.

The V and J genes are TRBV19 and TRBJ1-4; perhaps TRBD1 as D (6 bases). CDR1 is LNHDA and CDR2 is SQIVND in the germline V gene (reference sequence). V lost 9 bases and J lost 3, with 23 bases in between. This CDR3 is 17 amino acids long. This CDR3 reads CASTGTWASGANEKLFF. The CDR3 nucleotides read TGTGCCAGCACAGGGACGTGGGCCTCTGGGGCTAATGAAAAACTGTTTTTT. Combining the CDR3 with reference TRBV19 and TRBJ1-4 gives the whole variable domain DGGITQSPKYLFRKEGQNVTLSCEQNLNHDAMYWYRQDPGQGLRLIYYSQIVNDFQKGDIAEGYSVSREKKESFPLTVTSAQKNPTAFYLCASTGTWASGANEKLFFGSGTQLSVL.